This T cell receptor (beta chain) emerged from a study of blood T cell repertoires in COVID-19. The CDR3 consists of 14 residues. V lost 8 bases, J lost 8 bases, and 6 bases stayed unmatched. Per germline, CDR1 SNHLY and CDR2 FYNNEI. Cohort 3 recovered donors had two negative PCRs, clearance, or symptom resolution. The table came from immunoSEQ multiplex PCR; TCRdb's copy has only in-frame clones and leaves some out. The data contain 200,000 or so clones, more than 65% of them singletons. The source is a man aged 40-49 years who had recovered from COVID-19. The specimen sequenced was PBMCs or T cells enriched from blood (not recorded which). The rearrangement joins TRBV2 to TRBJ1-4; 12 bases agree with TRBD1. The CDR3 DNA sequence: TGTGCCAGCGGCCGGGACAGGGGGCGGGAAAAACTGTTTTTT. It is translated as CASGRDRGREKLFF.